The sequence of this T cell receptor (beta chain) was determined in a study of blood T cell repertoires in COVID-19 (dated by TCRdb to 2019 to 2021). At the level of the whole study: Samples from collaborators originated in the United States, Italy and Spain and spanned both the acute and convalescent phases of COVID-19. The material from the prospective study consisted of cDNA or gDNA derived from T cells, B-cell-depleted T cells, or PBMCs. The dataset comprised deeply sampled blood TCRbeta repertoires from subjects exposed to, actively infected with, or recovered from COVID-19. The repertoires were released in a freely available public database intended as a resource for research on the immune response to SARS-CoV-2. The samples were drawn from two sources: the first 160 participants of the ongoing ImmuneRACE study, and 1,254 subjects contributed by 6 global collaborators. Sample metadata almost always included a de-identified subject ID, COVID-19 status, age in years and sex. Where available, HLA class I and class II types were obtained from metadata supplied by the sample provider rather than from assay-based typing.

Samples from volunteer blood donors who had recovered from COVID-19 were contributed by a second Seattle source. The collaborating institutions used their own protocols to collect whole blood in K2EDTA tubes. Collaborator samples were shipped for TCRbeta analysis as frozen whole blood, isolated PBMCs, or DNA extracted from either sample type. About this clone: The antigen it recognizes is unknown. No base-level quality is on record; no much larger clone is a single base apart.

Study-wide findings and limitations: The amount of clinical and demographic metadata varied by source and participant and was provided uncurated.

TCRbeta CDR3 regions were amplified from genomic DNA by means of the immunoSEQ Assay, a bias-controlled multiplex PCR. On the authors' methods: The number of nucleated cells in each sample was estimated by amplification of reference gene primers within the assay. To quantify the absolute abundance of each unique TCRbeta CDR3 rearrangement, sequence reads were collapsed and filtered. For each sample, productive Simpson clonality was calculated by taking the square root of Simpson's diversity index across productive rearrangements. What TCRdb holds here is the immuneACCESS table cut down to in-frame rearrangements. Part of the clones is not present; checked against another copy, under half of the missing clones reflect an unresolved V gene, and the others are unexplained. Clone size and V and J calls were adopted from that table, with D and trimming inferred from the DNA. The sample profile shows roughly 240,000 clones; approximately 80% of them were found once. The ten biggest clones cover approximately 2.4% of the sample.

Material for sequencing was peripheral blood. The TCR was taken from a man in his forties or fifties who had recovered from COVID-19.

The CDR3 in this case is CAWRRGDFRNYGYTF. The DNA sequence is as follows: TGTGCCTGGAGACGGGGGGATTTTAGGAACTATGGCTACACCTTC. This chain joins TRBV30 to TRBJ1-2; the D gene is perhaps TRBD1, on 5 matching bases. The CDR3 goes from the cysteine to the phenylalanine over 15 residues. The retained sequence is limited to the CDR3, 45 bases, with the frame set at the first base. V gives up 3 bases and J gives up 2 bases, and the segment between their germline ends measures 16 bases. Reading the germline V gene (reference sequence) gives CDR1 GTSNPN and CDR2 SVGIG.